These 2 T cell receptor beta chains came from one sample sequenced in a study of breast tumors, draining lymph nodes, adjacent tissues. TCRdb used MiXCR to reprocess the multiplex PCR reads, holding one entry per CDR3 protein. The table records 20,000 or so distinct CDR3 sequences, 64% of them present only once. Material for sequencing was tumor-adjacent breast tissue. These receptors were taken from a female donor with breast cancer. Some clones in this sample may be carry-over from other donors' samples.

There are many counts of this clonotype. A read error may explain this, as a much larger clone is one base away. This chain connects TRBV12-3 or TRBV12-4 to TRBJ2-1; 12 bases agree with TRBD1. CDR3 size: 17 residues. V was clipped by 5 bases and J by 7 bases; unmatched bases: 12. The CDR3 here is CASSSGTGGIGRNEQFF. CDR3 coding DNA: TGTGCCAGCAGTAGCGGGACAGGGGGCATCGGAAGGAATGAGCAGTTCTTC.

J is TRBJ2-5 and V is TRBV20-1, with 9 bases matching TRBD2. The CDR3 covers 13 residues. The V segment lost 6 bases and the J segment 3 bases; nucleotides outside the gene matches: 5. From germline, CDR1 is DFQATT and CDR2 SNEGSKA (reference sequence). CDR3 residues: CSAPLAGKETQYF. The CDR3 DNA reads as TGCAGTGCCCCACTAGCGGGCAAAGAGACCCAGTACTTC.